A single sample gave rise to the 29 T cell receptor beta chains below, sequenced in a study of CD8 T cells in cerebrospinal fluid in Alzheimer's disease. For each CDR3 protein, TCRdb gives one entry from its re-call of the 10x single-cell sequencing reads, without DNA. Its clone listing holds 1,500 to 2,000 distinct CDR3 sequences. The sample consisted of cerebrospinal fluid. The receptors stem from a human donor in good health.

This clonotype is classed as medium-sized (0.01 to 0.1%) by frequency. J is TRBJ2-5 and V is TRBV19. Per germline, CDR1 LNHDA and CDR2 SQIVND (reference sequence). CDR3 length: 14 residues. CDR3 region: CASSIFWRQETQYF.

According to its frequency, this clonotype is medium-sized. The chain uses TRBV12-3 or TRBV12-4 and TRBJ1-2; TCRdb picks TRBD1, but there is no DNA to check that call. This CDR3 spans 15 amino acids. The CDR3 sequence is CASSFTGRSNYGYTF.

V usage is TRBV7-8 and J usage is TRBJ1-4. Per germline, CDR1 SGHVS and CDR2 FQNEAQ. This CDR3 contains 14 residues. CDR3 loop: CASSLVHSNEKLFF.

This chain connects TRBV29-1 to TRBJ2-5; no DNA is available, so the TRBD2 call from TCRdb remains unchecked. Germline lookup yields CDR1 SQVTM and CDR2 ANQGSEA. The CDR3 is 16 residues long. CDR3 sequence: CSVEDQRGRSEETQYF. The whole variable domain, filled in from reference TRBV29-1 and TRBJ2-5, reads SAVISQKPSRDICQRGTSLTIQCQVDSQVTMMFWYRQQPGQSLTLIATANQGSEATYESGFVIDKFPISRPNLTFSTLTVSNMSPEDSSIYLCSVEDQRGRSEETQYFGPGTRLLVL.

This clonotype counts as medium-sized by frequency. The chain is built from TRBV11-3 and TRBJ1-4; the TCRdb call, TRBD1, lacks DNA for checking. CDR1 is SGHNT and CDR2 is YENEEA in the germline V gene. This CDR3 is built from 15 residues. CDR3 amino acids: CASSARTGPGEKLFF.

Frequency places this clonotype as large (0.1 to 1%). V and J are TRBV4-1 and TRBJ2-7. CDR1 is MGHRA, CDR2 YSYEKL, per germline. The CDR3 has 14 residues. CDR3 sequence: CASSQEPSSYEQYF.

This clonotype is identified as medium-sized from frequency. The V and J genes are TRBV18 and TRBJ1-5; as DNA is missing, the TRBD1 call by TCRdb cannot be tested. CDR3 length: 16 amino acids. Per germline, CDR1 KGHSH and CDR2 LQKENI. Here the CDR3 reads CASSPVSRESNQPQHF.

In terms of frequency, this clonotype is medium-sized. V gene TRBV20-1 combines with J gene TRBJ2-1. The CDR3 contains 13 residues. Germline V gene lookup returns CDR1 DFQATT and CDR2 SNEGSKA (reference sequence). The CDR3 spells CSASRWQNNEQFF.

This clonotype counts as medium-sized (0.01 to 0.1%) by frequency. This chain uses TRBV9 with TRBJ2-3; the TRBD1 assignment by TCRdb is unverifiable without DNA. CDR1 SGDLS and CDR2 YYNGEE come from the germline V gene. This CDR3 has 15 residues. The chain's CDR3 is CASSVGGDRTDTQYF.

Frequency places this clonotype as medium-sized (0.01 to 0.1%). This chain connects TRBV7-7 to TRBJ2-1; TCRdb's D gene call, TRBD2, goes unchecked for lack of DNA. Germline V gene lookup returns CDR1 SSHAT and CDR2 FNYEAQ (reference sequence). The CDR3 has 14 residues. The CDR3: CASSQVAGGNEQFF.

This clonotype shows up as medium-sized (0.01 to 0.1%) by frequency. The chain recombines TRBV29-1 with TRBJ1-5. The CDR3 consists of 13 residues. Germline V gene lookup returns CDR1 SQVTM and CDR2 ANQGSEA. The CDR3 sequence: CSVGVNSNQPQHF.

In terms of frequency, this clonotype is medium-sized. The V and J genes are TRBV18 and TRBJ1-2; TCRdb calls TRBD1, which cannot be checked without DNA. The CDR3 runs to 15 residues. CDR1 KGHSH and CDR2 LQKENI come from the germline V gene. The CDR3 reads CASSPWTVPNYGYTF. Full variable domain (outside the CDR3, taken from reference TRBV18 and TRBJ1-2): NAGVMQNPRHLVRRRGQEARLRCSPMKGHSHVYWYRQLPEEGLKFMVYLQKENIIDESGMPKERFSAEFPKEGPSILRIQQVVRGDSAAYFCASSPWTVPNYGYTFGSGTRLTVV.

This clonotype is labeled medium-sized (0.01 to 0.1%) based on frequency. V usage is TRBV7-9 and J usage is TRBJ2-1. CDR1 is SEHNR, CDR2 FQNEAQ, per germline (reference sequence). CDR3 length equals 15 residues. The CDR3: CATHGGPDPSNEQFF.

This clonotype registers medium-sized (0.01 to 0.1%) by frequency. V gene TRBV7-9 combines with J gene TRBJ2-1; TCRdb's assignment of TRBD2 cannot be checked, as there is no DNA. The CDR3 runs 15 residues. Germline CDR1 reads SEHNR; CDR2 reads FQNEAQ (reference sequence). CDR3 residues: CASSLAGGPVNEQFF.

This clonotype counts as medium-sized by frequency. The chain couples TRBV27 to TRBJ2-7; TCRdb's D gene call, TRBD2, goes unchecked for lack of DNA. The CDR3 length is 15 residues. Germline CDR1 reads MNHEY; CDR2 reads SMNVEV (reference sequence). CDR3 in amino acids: CASSSGGGASYEQYF.

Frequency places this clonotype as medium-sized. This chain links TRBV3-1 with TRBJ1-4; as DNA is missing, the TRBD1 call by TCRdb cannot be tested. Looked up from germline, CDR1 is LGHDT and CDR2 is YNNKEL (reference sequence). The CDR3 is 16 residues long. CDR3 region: CASSQGLPGFGEKLFF. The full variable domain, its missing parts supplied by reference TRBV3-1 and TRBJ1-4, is DTAVSQTPKYLVTQMGNDKSIKCEQNLGHDTMYWYKQDSKKFLKIMFSYNNKELIINETVPNRFSPKSPDKAHLNLHINSLELGDSAVYFCASSQGLPGFGEKLFFGSGTQLSVL.

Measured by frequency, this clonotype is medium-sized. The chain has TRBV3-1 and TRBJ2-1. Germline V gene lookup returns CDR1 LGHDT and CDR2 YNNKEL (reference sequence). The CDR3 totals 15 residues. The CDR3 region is CASSQAQVWYNEQFF.

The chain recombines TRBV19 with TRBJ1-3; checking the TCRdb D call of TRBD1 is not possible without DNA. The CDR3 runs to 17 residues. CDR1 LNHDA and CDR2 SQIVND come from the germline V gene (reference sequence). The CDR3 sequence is CASSTTTTGLGGNTIYF.

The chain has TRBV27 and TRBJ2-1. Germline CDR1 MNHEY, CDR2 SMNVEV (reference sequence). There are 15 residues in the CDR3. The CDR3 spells CASSRSEGPYNEQFF.

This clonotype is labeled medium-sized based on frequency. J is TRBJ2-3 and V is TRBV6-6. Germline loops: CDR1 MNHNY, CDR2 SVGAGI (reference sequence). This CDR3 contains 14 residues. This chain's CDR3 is CASSYDFRGDTQYF.

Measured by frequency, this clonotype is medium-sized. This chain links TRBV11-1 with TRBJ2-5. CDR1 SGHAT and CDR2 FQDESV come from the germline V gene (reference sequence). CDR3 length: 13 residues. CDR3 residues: CASSLWQRETQYF. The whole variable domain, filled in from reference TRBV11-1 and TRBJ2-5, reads EAEVAQSPRYKITEKSQAVAFWCDPISGHATLYWYRQILGQGPELLVQFQDESVVDDSQLPKDRFSAERLKGVDSTLKIQPAELGDSAMYLCASSLWQRETQYFGPGTRLLVL.

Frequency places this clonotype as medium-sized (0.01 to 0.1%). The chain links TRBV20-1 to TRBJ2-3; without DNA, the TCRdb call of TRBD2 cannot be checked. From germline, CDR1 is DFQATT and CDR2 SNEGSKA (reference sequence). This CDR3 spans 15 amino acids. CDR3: CSAPTSGTNTDTQYF.

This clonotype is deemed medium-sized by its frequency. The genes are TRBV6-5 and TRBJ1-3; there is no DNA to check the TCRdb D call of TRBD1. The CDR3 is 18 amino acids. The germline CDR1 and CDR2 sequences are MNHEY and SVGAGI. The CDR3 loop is CASSYRPGQFRSGNTIYF.

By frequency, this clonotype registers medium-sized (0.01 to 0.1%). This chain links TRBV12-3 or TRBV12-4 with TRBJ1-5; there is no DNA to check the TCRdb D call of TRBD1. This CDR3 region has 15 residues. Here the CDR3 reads CASTWTGDANQPQHF.

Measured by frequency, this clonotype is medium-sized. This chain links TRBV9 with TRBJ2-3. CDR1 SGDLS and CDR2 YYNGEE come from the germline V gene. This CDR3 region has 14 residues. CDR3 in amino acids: CASTGRLNTDTQYF.

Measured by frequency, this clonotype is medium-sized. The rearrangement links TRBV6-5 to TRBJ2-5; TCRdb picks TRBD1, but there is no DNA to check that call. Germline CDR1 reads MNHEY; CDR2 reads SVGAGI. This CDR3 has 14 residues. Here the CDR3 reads CASSYSGAQETQYF.

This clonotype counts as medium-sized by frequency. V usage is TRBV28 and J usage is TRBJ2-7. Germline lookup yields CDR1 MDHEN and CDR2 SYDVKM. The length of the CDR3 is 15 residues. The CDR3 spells CASSLRRGNLYEQYF.

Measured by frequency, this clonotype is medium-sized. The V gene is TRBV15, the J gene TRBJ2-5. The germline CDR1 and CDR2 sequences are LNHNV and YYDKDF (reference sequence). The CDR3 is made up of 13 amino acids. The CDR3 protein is CATSSGDQETQYF.

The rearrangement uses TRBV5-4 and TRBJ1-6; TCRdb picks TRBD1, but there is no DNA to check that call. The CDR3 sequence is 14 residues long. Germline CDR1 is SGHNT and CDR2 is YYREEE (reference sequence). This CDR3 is CASSAGQTNSPLHF.